Following are 2 T cell receptor beta chains from one sample sequenced in a study of blood T cell repertoires in COVID-19. Here immunoSEQ multiplex PCR was the method, and the copy in TCRdb shows in-frame clones only, minus some. The top ten hold under 2% of the sample, which has hundreds of thousands of clones, around 86% seen once. Sample: PBMCs or T cells enriched from blood (not recorded which). The source of these receptors is a man aged 35-49 years who had recovered from COVID-19.

This chain uses TRBV25-1 with TRBJ1-2, with D unresolved. The germline CDR1 and CDR2 sequences are MGHDK and SYGVNS. The CDR3 contains 16 residues. V lost 1 base and J 4 bases, leaving 16 bases between the germline ends. The DNA of the CDR3 is TGTGCCAGCAGTGAATTAGTAAGCTTTGGAGGCTATGGCTACACCTTC. Its translation: CASSELVSFGGYGYTF.

This clone was seen more than once but under ten times. This chain uses TRBV28 with TRBJ1-1; 10 bases match TRBD1. This CDR3 has 13 amino acids. J was trimmed by 4 bases and V by 6 bases; bases with no gene match: 2. Germline V lookup: CDR1 MDHEN, CDR2 SYDVKM. The CDR3 DNA sequence: TGTGCCAGCAGAGGACAGGGGGTCACTGAAGCTTTCTTT. Its translation is CASRGQGVTEAFF.